This T cell receptor beta chain was documented in a study of CD8 T cells in ankylosing spondylitis. Points from the study as a whole: Disease-linked clones reportedly showed significant enrichment in matched ankylosing spondylitis synovial fluid.

This clonotype has just a few counts. Antigen unknown. Preparation of TCR beta libraries was done by quantitative 5'-RACE with molecular barcodes. TCRdb re-analysed the 5' RACE reads in MiXCR, keeping a single row per CDR3 protein. This sample yields roughly 140,000 distinct CDR3 sequences, of which 40% to 50% are seen a single time; over 12% belongs to the top ten. Trimming cost V 5 bases and J 4 bases, with 14 bases left between them. Germline CDR1 reads SEHNR; CDR2 reads FQNEAQ (reference sequence). The CDR3 totals 15 residues. The TCR sequence derives from a male donor with ankylosing spondylitis. The V gene is TRBV7-9, the J gene TRBJ2-2; a possible D gene is TRBD1 (6 bases). What was sequenced was synovial fluid, either unsorted or a sorted T cell fraction (not recorded which). As DNA, the CDR3 is TGTGCCAGCAGCCCCGCGGACAGATCCACCGGGGAGCTGTTTTTT. Its protein product is CASSPADRSTGELFF.